This TCR beta chain was captured in a study of cytomegalovirus exposure and HLA in healthy donors. The V segment lost 2 bases and the J segment 6 bases; nucleotides outside the gene matches: 5. The CDR3 sequence is 14 residues long. Germline CDR1 and CDR2: SGHNT and YYREEE (reference sequence). Study observations and caveats: Researchers reportedly found TCR beta sequences accurately predicted most subjects' HLA-A and HLA-B alleles.

Comments on this clone: The antigen remains undetermined.

The PCR employed 60 Vbeta primers together with 13 Jbeta primers. Assay used: immunoSEQ multiplex PCR; TCRdb lists only in-frame clones, some missing. The table has approximately 160,000 clones, about three quarters seen once. The chain couples TRBV5-4 to TRBJ2-1; 7 nucleotides align to TRBD2. Sequencing was done on a sample of PBMCs. The origin of this receptor is a woman aged 40 to 55 in good health and CMV-seropositive. The CDR3 DNA is TGTGCCAGCAGCTTTGGCGGGAGTCGCAATGAGCAGTTCTTC. Protein product: CASSFGGSRNEQFF.